The 30 T cell receptor beta chains in this list originate from one sample, sequenced in a study of CD8 T cells in ankylosing spondylitis. Whole-study results and caveats: A motif in TCR beta, a set of roughly 8 highly homologous variants, appeared characteristic of ankylosing spondylitis blood.

Antigen specificity for these receptors is unknown. TCRdb re-called the 5' RACE reads through MiXCR, storing one row per CDR3 protein. The repertoire consists of approximately 400,000 distinct CDR3 sequences, with more than 25% occurring once and the leading ten covering roughly 0.9%. Sample: blood, either unsorted or a sorted T cell fraction (not recorded which). These receptors were obtained from a male donor with ankylosing spondylitis.

This clonotype turned up a few times. The chain combines TRBV5-1 with TRBJ2-3; D may be TRBD2 (6 bases). Per the germline V gene, CDR1 is SGHRS and CDR2 is YFSETQ. Trimming took off 1 base at V and 0 bases at J, with 15 bases between the two ends. The CDR3 contains 17 residues. CDR3 sequence (DNA): TGCGCCAGCAGCTTGACCGCGGGACTTTTTAGCACAGATACGCAGTATTTT. Amino acids: CASSLTAGLFSTDTQYF.

The chain carries TRBV11-2 and TRBJ2-2, with TRBD1 identical over 7 bases. Trimming cost V 5 bases and J 6 bases; bases outside gene matches: 18. Per germline, CDR1 SGHAT and CDR2 FQNNGV. The CDR3 totals 18 residues. DNA for the CDR3: TGTGCCAGCAGCCGACGGCCCGGAGACAGGGAAAGTTCCGGGGAGCTGTTTTTT. Amino acids: CASSRRPGDRESSGELFF.

This chain uses TRBV20-1 with TRBJ2-2; 7 bases align to TRBD2. Trimming cost V 5 bases and J 3 bases; bases outside gene matches: 9. The CDR3 covers 15 residues. The germline V gene has CDR1 DFQATT and CDR2 SNEGSKA (reference sequence). The CDR3 DNA follows: TGCAGTGCTGGGGGGGAACTAGCCGACACCGGGGAGCTGTTTTTT. It codes for CSAGGELADTGELFF.

This chain joins TRBV12-3 or TRBV12-4 and TRBJ1-2; D may be TRBD1 (5 bases). The CDR3 covers 12 residues. Trimming took off 1 base at V and 13 bases at J, with 13 bases between the two ends. For the CDR3, the DNA is TGTGCCAGCAGTTTAGTGGTCCAGGGTTCCACCTTC. It encodes CASSLVVQGSTF.

The chain joins TRBV5-6 to TRBJ2-1, with 9 bases fitting TRBD2. With V trimmed by 2 bases and J by 12 bases, 6 bases remained unmatched. The length of the CDR3 is 13 residues. The V gene's germline CDR1 is SGHDT and CDR2 YYEEEE. The CDR3: CASSFLAGGWQFF. CDR3 nucleotides: TGTGCCAGCAGCTTCCTTGCGGGAGGGTGGCAGTTCTTC.

The sample holds many counts of this clonotype. V is TRBV12-3 or TRBV12-4 and J is TRBJ2-7; tentative D call: TRBD2 (6 bases). The CDR3 length is 14 residues. Trimming stripped 1 base from V and 1 base from J, with 8 bases between. In DNA, the CDR3 is TGTGCCAGCAGTTTAGGGGGAGGTTCCTACGAGCAGTACTTC. Encoded protein: CASSLGGGSYEQYF.

The chain has TRBV27 and TRBJ1-1, with 9 bases lining up with TRBD1. There are 17 residues in the CDR3. Trimming cost V 0 bases and J 2 bases; bases outside gene matches: 7. Germline CDR1 reads MNHEY; CDR2 reads SMNVEV (reference sequence). The CDR3 is CASSLSSGQGANTEAFF. In DNA form, the CDR3 reads TGTGCCAGCAGTTTATCGTCGGGACAGGGTGCTAACACTGAAGCTTTCTTT.

This clonotype came up a few times. This chain uses TRBV10-3 with TRBJ2-5, with 8 bases that match TRBD2. Germline V gene sequence: CDR1 ENHRY, CDR2 SYGVKD. The V segment lost 4 bases and the J segment 5 bases; nucleotides outside the gene matches: 9. The CDR3 consists of 15 residues. The CDR3 coding sequence is TGTGCCATCAGTGCGGGACGGACTAGCACGGAGACCCAGTACTTC. Translation gives CAISAGRTSTETQYF.

This clonotype turned up a few times. This chain links TRBV24-1 with TRBJ1-1, with TRBD1 matching 11 bases. CDR3 size: 14 residues. The V and J ends lost 4 bases and 4 bases, in that order; junction bases with no gene match: 1. Germline-derived CDR1 and CDR2 are KGHDR and SFDVKD. CDR3 loop: CATSEGTGGTEAFF. The CDR3 DNA sequence: TGTGCCACCAGTGAGGGGACAGGGGGCACTGAAGCTTTCTTT.

This clonotype was detected a few times. This rearrangement joins TRBV12-3 or TRBV12-4 to TRBJ2-2, with TRBD2 matching 10 bases. The CDR3 loop spans 20 amino acids. Trimming removed 3 bases from V and 3 bases from J; junction bases left unmatched: 16. The CDR3 sequence is CASSLAYSGRALRDTGELFF. CDR3 in DNA: TGTGCCAGCAGTTTGGCCTACAGCGGGAGGGCCCTCAGGGACACCGGGGAGCTGTTTTTT.

The rearrangement uses TRBV5-1 and TRBJ2-5; D not resolved. V was cut by 0 bases and J by 2 bases, with 14 bases left in between. The CDR3 contains 16 residues. CDR1 SGHRS and CDR2 YFSETQ come from the germline V gene. The CDR3 coding sequence is TGCGCCAGCAGCTTGGGGCCCGCAGGACCTCAAGAGACCCAGTACTTC. It codes for CASSLGPAGPQETQYF.

The chain employs TRBV7-9 and TRBJ2-6; D remains unclear. The CDR3 is made up of 16 amino acids. V was shortened by 2 bases and J by 0 bases, with 8 bases between the two germline ends. CDR1 SEHNR and CDR2 FQNEAQ come from the germline V gene (reference sequence). This CDR3 reads CASSLMVFSGANVLTF. CDR3 DNA sequence: TGTGCCAGCAGCTTAATGGTGTTCTCTGGGGCCAACGTCCTGACTTTC.

V gene TRBV5-6 combines with J gene TRBJ2-1; TRBD1 might be the D (5 bases). V lost 0 bases to trimming and J lost 7 bases, with 8 bases between them. Germline loops: CDR1 SGHDT, CDR2 YYEEEE. The CDR3 has 13 amino acids. CDR3 sequence: CASSLAAGNEQFF. CDR3 nucleotides: TGTGCCAGCAGCTTGGCCGCAGGGAATGAGCAGTTCTTC.

This sequence joins TRBV5-1 and TRBJ2-3; D is perhaps TRBD2 (5 bases). Between the trimmed V and J ends, which lost 1 base and 2 bases, there was a span of 8 bases. The germline CDR1 and CDR2 sequences are SGHRS and YFSETQ. This CDR3 spans 14 amino acids. CDR3 region: CASSLTDYTDTQYF. The CDR3 bases are TGCGCCAGCAGCTTGACTGACTACACAGATACGCAGTATTTT.

J is TRBJ1-2 and V is TRBV3-1, with a weak D call TRBD1 (6 bases). Per the germline V gene, CDR1 is LGHDT and CDR2 is YNNKEL (reference sequence). V was clipped by 0 bases and J by 9 bases, with 20 bases between them. There are 16 residues in the CDR3. DNA of the CDR3: TGTGCCAGCAGCCAAGAGGAGGGACATAGAACTGCGCGCTACACCTTC. It translates to CASSQEEGHRTARYTF.

The chain has TRBV20-1 and TRBJ1-5; maybe TRBD1 (5 bases). Between the trimmed V and J ends, which lost 6 bases and 4 bases, there was a span of 13 bases. The CDR3 has 13 amino acids. The V gene's germline CDR1 is DFQATT and CDR2 SNEGSKA (reference sequence). The CDR3 DNA is TGCAGTGCCGGAGGACAACTAAATCAGCCCCAGCATTTT. Translation gives CSAGGQLNQPQHF.

In this sample, this clonotype turned up a few times. CDR3 sequence reads: CSATGTHNEQFF. The CDR3 DNA follows: TGCAGTGCTACCGGGACCCACAATGAGCAGTTCTTC. The rearrangement uses TRBV20-1 and TRBJ2-1; D may correspond to TRBD1 or TRBD2 (5 bases each). Germline loops: CDR1 DFQATT, CDR2 SNEGSKA (reference sequence). Trimming removed 4 bases at V and 5 bases at J, with 9 bases between. The CDR3 runs 12 residues.

This clonotype was counted only a few times. The chain carries TRBV5-1 and TRBJ2-5; weak D call: TRBD1 (6 bases). Germline CDR1 and CDR2: SGHRS and YFSETQ. This CDR3 is built from 15 residues. Trimming removed 1 base from V and 2 bases from J, with 12 bases in between. In DNA, the CDR3 is TGCGCCAGCAGCTTGTTCGGGACACATCAAGAGACCCAGTACTTC. This encodes CASSLFGTHQETQYF.

This chain uses TRBV11-2 with TRBJ1-1; 9 bases map to TRBD1. V lost 3 bases, J lost 3 bases, and 2 bases stayed unmatched. Germline V gene sequence: CDR1 SGHAT, CDR2 FQNNGV. CDR3 length equals 14 residues. CDR3 sequence reads: CASSLGTGHTEAFF. CDR3 bases: TGTGCCAGCAGCTTGGGGACAGGGCACACTGAAGCTTTCTTT.

This clonotype was observed a few times. The chain links TRBV12-3 or TRBV12-4 to TRBJ2-3; D may correspond to TRBD1 or TRBD2 (6 bases each). This CDR3 has 14 amino acids. The V and J ends lost 10 bases and 5 bases respectively, with 19 bases between them. The CDR3 region is CATTGASKGDTQYF. The CDR3 nucleotides are TGTGCCACCACGGGGGCGTCTAAGGGAGATACGCAGTATTTT.

This clonotype was observed a single time. This chain uses TRBV18 with TRBJ2-5; D may be TRBD1 (6 bases). V was shortened by 0 bases and J by 4 bases, with 9 bases between the two germline ends. Germline CDR1 is KGHSH and CDR2 is LQKENI. The CDR3 loop spans 14 amino acids. The CDR3 protein is CASSPPGQSETQYF. CDR3 nucleotide sequence: TGTGCCAGCTCACCACCTGGACAGTCAGAGACCCAGTACTTC. Combining the CDR3 with reference TRBV18 and TRBJ2-5 gives the whole variable domain NAGVMQNPRHLVRRRGQEARLRCSPMKGHSHVYWYRQLPEEGLKFMVYLQKENIIDESGMPKERFSAEFPKEGPSILRIQQVVRGDSAAYFCASSPPGQSETQYFGPGTRLLVL.

This clonotype was counted between two and nine times. The V and J genes are TRBV20-1 and TRBJ2-7; 9 nucleotides line up with TRBD2. The CDR3 loop spans 16 amino acids. V shed 2 bases, J shed 0 bases, and the junction held 8 bases outside the gene matches. From germline, CDR1 is DFQATT and CDR2 SNEGSKA (reference sequence). This chain's CDR3 is CSARRWLAGVSYEQYF. The CDR3 DNA is TGCAGTGCTAGACGGTGGTTAGCGGGAGTCTCCTACGAGCAGTACTTC.

This clonotype was recorded at least ten times. V is TRBV2 and J is TRBJ2-1, with 8 bases fitting TRBD2. V dropped 4 bases and J dropped 5; count of bases not matched to a gene: 10. The CDR3 is made up of 16 amino acids. CDR1 is SNHLY and CDR2 is FYNNEI in the germline V gene. As DNA, the CDR3 is TGTGCCAGCAGTGTGGGCGCGGGAGGTTTAAACAATGAGCAGTTCTTC. Translating it yields CASSVGAGGLNNEQFF.

This chain uses TRBV5-1 with TRBJ2-7; 7 bases align to TRBD2. The ends lost 4 bases at V and 4 bases at J; junction bases unmatched: 14. Germline V gene data show CDR1 as SGHRS and CDR2 as YFSETQ. There are 16 residues in the CDR3. The CDR3 DNA sequence: TGCGCCAGCAGCCAACAAGCGGGGCGGACCTCTTACGAGCAGTACTTC. Protein: CASSQQAGRTSYEQYF.

The chain is built from TRBV7-2 and TRBJ1-5; D ambiguous. Germline V gene lookup returns CDR1 SGHTA and CDR2 FQGNSA. The CDR3 is 15 amino acids. Trimming took 0 bases from V and 0 from J, leaving 6 bases between them. CDR3 in DNA: TGTGCCAGCAGCTTAGCCCCCCATAGCAATCAGCCCCAGCATTTT. Amino acids: CASSLAPHSNQPQHF.

The sample holds a few counts of this clonotype. The V call is TRBV5-1, the J call TRBJ1-5; maybe TRBD1 (6 bases). The CDR3 runs to 14 residues. From germline, CDR1 is SGHRS and CDR2 YFSETQ. Deletions cut 0 bases from V and 9 bases from J, with 13 bases between. DNA for the CDR3: TGCGCCAGCAGCTTGGACGACAGGCCTGGGCCCCAGCATTTT. It is translated as CASSLDDRPGPQHF.

In nucleotides, the CDR3 is TGTGCCAGCAGCCCCCTCGGGGGGGGCTATGGCTACACCTTC. Amino acid sequence: CASSPLGGGYGYTF. The V gene is TRBV11-1, the J gene TRBJ1-2; D is perhaps TRBD1 (5 bases). Germline CDR1 SGHAT, CDR2 FQDESV (reference sequence). This CDR3 has 14 amino acids. V was pared by 5 bases and J by 4 bases, with 14 bases between.

This chain links TRBV12-3 or TRBV12-4 with TRBJ1-2; D gene ambiguous. The CDR3 runs to 11 residues. CDR3 sequence (DNA): TGTGTCGTGGCAGGCAGCTATGGCTACACCTTC. Amino acids: CVVAGSYGYTF.

The table lists this clonotype with a count of one. The chain links TRBV7-2 to TRBJ2-1; 12 nucleotides align to TRBD2. The CDR3 contains 16 residues. Germline trimming cut 5 bases from V and 7 bases from J; bases unmatched to any gene: 9. The germline CDR1 and CDR2 sequences are SGHTA and FQGNSA. The CDR3 DNA follows: TGTGCCAGCAGCCAAACTCTAGCGGGAGGGCTAAATGAGCAGTTCTTC. Amino acids: CASSQTLAGGLNEQFF.

The J gene is TRBJ2-5, the V gene TRBV4-1; D is ambiguous. The CDR3 is 14 amino acids. Germline CDR1 and CDR2: MGHRA and YSYEKL. Trimming pared 1 base from V and 3 bases from J, leaving 9 bases between. Here the CDR3 reads CASSQGGLEETQYF. CDR3 DNA sequence: TGCGCCAGCAGCCAAGGGGGATTAGAAGAGACCCAGTACTTC.